This T cell receptor beta chain was profiled in a study of T-cell reconstitution after alpha-beta-depleted transplantation in children. This clonotype was picked up many times. With 6 bases removed from V and 2 bases from J, the gap between germline ends came to 14 bases. The CDR3 runs 13 residues. The germline CDR1 and CDR2 sequences are DFQATT and SNEGSKA (reference sequence). Using unique molecular identifiers, the investigators prepared the TCRbeta library. MiXCR, run by TCRdb on the PCR reads, gives a single entry per CDR3 protein. The sample holds 600,000 to 700,000 distinct CDR3 sequences, roughly 15% seen once.

The TCR was taken from a human donor who donated a stem cell graft to a child with acute myeloid leukemia. The chain employs TRBV20-1 and TRBJ2-7; perhaps TRBD1 as D (5 bases). The source was PBMCs from the stem cell graft donor, collected from the stem cell graft. As DNA, the CDR3 is TGCAGTGCCCGACCCGACAGACCCTACGAGCAGTACTTC. As protein: CSARPDRPYEQYF.